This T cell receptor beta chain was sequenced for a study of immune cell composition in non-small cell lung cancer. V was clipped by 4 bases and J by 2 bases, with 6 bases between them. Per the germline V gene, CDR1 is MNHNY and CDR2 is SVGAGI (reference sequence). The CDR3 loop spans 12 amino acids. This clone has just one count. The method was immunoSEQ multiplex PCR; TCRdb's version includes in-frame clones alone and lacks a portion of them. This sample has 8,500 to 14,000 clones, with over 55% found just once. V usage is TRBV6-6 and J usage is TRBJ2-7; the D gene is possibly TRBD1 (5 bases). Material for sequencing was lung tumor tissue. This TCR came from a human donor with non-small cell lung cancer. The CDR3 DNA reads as TGTGCCAGCAGTTCGGACACCTACGAGCAGTACTTC. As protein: CASSSDTYEQYF.